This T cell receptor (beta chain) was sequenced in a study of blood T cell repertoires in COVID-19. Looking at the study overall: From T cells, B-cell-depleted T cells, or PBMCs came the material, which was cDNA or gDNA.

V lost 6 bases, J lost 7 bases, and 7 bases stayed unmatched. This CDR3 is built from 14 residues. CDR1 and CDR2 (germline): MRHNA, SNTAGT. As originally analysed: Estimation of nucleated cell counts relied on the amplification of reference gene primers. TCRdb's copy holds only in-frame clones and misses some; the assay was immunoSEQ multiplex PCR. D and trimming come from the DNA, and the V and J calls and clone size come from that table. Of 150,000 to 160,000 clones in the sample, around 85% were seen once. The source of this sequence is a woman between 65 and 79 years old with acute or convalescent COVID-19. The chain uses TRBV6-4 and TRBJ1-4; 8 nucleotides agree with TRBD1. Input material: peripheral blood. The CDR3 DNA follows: TGTGCCAGCAGCCCCGCAGGGGGCGGTGAAAAACTGTTTTTT. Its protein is CASSPAGGGEKLFF.